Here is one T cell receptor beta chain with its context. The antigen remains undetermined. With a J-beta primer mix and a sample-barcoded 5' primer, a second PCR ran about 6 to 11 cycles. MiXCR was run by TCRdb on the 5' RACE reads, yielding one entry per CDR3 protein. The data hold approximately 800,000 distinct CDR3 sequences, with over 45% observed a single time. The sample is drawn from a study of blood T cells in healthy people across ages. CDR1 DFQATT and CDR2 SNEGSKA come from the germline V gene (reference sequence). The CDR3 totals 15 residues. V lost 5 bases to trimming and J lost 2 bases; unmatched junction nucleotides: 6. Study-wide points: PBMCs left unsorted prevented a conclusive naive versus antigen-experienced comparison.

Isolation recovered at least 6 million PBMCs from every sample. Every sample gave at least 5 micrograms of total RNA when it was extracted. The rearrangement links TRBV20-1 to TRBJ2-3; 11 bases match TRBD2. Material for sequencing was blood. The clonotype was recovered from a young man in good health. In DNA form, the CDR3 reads TGCAGTGCTCCCGGGACTAGCGGTTACACAGATACGCAGTATTTT. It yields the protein CSAPGTSGYTDTQYF.